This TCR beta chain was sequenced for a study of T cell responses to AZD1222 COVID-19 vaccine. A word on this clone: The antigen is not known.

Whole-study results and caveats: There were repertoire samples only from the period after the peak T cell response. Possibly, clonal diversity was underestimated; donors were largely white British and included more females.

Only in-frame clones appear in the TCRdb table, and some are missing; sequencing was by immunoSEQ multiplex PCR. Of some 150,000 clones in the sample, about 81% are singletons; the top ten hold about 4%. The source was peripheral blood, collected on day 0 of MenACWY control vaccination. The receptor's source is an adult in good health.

For the CDR3, the DNA is TGTGCCTGGAGTGTTTCAGGAGACACTGAAGCTTTCTTT. Its protein is CAWSVSGDTEAFF. The rearrangement joins TRBV30 to TRBJ1-1; no definite D call. The germline gives CDR1 GTSNPN, CDR2 SVGIG (reference sequence). The CDR3 consists of 13 residues. The V end was cut by 0 bases, the J end by 3 bases, with 8 bases between.